The present T cell receptor (beta chain) was sequenced within a study of cytomegalovirus exposure and HLA in healthy donors. Sequenced by immunoSEQ multiplex PCR; TCRdb stores in-frame clones only, minus some. The sample shows 90,000 to 120,000 clones, roughly 88% of them seen only once. The CDR3 is 14 amino acids. Germline values: CDR1 MNHEY, CDR2 SVGAGI. The ends were cut back, 6 bases at V and 3 bases at J, with 15 bases in the middle. The genes are TRBV6-5 and TRBJ2-7, with a tentative D call TRBD2 (7 bases). The sequenced sample consisted of PBMCs. The clonotype was recovered from a woman aged 18-29 years in good health and CMV-seronegative. CDR3 sequence: CASSDRRELYEQYF. In DNA, the CDR3 is TGTGCCAGCAGCGACAGGCGGGAGCTCTACGAGCAGTACTTC.